This T cell receptor (beta chain) was captured by sequencing in a study of blood T cell repertoires in COVID-19. The authors' processing: Estimation of nucleated cell counts was performed using reference gene primer amplification. The protocol was immunoSEQ multiplex PCR, while the TCRdb copy is restricted to in-frame clones and leaves out a portion. V and J calls and clone size are as listed in that table; D and trimming were resolved from the DNA. This sample has 100,000 to 150,000 clones, with over 70% found just once. This clone was detected a few times. The receptor comes from a woman in her forties or fifties with acute or convalescent COVID-19. The sequencing sample was made of peripheral blood.

CDR3 DNA: TGTGCCAGCAGCTTAGGGGGTAGCGGGGCCTCCACCGGGGAGCTGTTTTTT. This sequence encodes CASSLGGSGASTGELFF. The V and J genes are TRBV7-3 and TRBJ2-2; 8 bases are shared with TRBD2. Germline V gene data show CDR1 as SGHTA and CDR2 as FQGTGA. This CDR3 has 17 residues. The trim removed 2 bases at V and 4 bases at J, leaving 9 bases unmatched.